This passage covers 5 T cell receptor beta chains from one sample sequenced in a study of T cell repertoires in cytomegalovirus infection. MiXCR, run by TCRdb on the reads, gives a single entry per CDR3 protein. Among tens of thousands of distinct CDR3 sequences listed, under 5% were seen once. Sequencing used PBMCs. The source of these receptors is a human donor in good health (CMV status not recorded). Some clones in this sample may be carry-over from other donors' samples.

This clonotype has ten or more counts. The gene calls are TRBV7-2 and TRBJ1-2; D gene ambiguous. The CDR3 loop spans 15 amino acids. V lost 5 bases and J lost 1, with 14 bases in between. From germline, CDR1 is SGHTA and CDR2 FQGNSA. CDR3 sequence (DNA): TGTGCCAGCAGCCGAGGACCGGGAGTTAACTATGGCTACACCTTC. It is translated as CASSRGPGVNYGYTF.

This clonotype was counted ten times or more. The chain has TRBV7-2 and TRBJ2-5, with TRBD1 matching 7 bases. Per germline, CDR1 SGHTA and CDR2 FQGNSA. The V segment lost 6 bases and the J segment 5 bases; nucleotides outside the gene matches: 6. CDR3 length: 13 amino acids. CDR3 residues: CASRAGGGETQYF. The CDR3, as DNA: TGTGCCAGCAGGGCAGGGGGTGGTGAGACCCAGTACTTC.

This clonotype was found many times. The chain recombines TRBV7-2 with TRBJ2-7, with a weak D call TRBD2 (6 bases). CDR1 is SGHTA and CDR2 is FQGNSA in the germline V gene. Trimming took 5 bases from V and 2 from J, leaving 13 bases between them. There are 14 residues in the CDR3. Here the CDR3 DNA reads TGTGCCAGCAGCCCATGGGGAGGAGCCTACGAGCAGTACTTC. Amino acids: CASSPWGGAYEQYF. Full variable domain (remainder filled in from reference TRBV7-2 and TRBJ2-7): GAGVSQSPSNKVTEKGKDVELRCDPISGHTALYWYRQSLGQGLEFLIYFQGNSAPDKSGLPSDRFSAERTGGSVSTLTIQRTQQEDSAVYLCASSPWGGAYEQYFGPGTRLTVT.

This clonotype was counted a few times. CDR3 coding DNA: TGTGCCAGCATCAAGGCGGGGGGGGCCCCGTACAATGAGCAGTTCTTC. Translation: CASIKAGGAPYNEQFF. The chain employs TRBV7-8 and TRBJ2-1; 9 bases are shared with TRBD2. Trimming took 7 bases from V and 4 from J; bases not matched to a gene: 11. The CDR3 contains 16 residues. Germline CDR1 reads SGHVS; CDR2 reads FQNEAQ.

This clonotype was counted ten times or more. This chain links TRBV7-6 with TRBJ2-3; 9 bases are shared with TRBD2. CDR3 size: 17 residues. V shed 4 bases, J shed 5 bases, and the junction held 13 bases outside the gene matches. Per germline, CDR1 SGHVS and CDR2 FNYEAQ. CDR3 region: CASSSPITSGLEDTQYF. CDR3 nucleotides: TGTGCCAGCAGCTCCCCGATCACTAGCGGGCTTGAAGATACGCAGTATTTT.